The clone carrying this TCR beta chain was seen repeatedly, ten times or more. This entry is derived from a study of low-dose radiotherapy and immunotherapy resistance in tumors. First-strand cDNA relied on TRAV- and TRBV-specific primers spanning alpha and beta chains. For amplifying TCRs, the PCR ran for 15 to 20 cycles with Phusion, which was used together with a constant-region primer and the adapter on the V primers. TCRdb analysed the reads with MiXCR anew, one entry per CDR3 protein. The sample yields more than 85,000 distinct CDR3 sequences, more than 8.5% seen once. The CDR3 runs to 12 residues. V was trimmed by 5 bases and J by 9 bases, leaving 14 bases between them. The germline V gene encodes CDR1 DFQATT and CDR2 SNEGSKA (reference sequence). As for time point: before trial treatment.

The chain recombines TRBV20-1 with TRBJ2-1; a possible D gene is TRBD1 (6 bases). The receptor was derived from a male donor with prostate cancer. Sequences were derived from PBMCs, sampled before treatment. The DNA for the CDR3 is TGCAGTGCTGATGGGGGCCCGGGTGAGCAGTTCTTC. Protein product: CSADGGPGEQFF.